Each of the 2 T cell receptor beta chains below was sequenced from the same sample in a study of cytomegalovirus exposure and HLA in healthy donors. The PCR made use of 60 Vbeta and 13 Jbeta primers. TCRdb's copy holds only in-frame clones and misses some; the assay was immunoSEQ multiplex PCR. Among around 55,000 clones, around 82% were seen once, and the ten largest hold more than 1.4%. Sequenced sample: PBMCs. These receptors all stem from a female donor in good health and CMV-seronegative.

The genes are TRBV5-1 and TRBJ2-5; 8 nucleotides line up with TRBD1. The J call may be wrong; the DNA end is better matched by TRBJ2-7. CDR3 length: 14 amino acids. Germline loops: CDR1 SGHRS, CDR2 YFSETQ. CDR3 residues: CASSLRDRGLEQYF. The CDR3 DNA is TGCGCCAGCAGCTTGCGAGACAGGGGACTCGAGCAGTACTTC.

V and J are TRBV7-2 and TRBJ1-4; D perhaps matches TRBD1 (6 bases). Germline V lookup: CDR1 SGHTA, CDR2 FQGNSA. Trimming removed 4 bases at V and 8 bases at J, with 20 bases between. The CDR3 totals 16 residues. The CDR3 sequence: CASSSPGTRGGEKLFF. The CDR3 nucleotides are TGTGCCAGCAGCTCCCCCGGGACAAGGGGGGGGGAAAAACTGTTTTTT. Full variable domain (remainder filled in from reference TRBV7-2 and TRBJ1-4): GAGVSQSPSNKVTEKGKDVELRCDPISGHTALYWYRQSLGQGLEFLIYFQGNSAPDKSGLPSDRFSAERTGGSVSTLTIQRTQQEDSAVYLCASSSPGTRGGEKLFFGSGTQLSVL.